This T cell receptor beta chain was captured in a study of blood T cell repertoires in COVID-19. About the study: PBMCs, B-cell-depleted T cells, or T cells provided the cDNA or gDNA that made up the material.

Study processing details: Scientists estimated how many nucleated cells there were by amplifying reference gene primers. The data were produced by immunoSEQ multiplex PCR, yet TCRdb's version contains in-frame clones alone and is incomplete. V, J and clone size are taken as reported in that table, and D and trimming were inferred from the DNA itself. The top ten clones hold 2.2% of a sample with about 150,000 clones, roughly 82% of them seen once. V lost 3 bases and J lost 9; bases outside the gene matches: 4. This CDR3 comprises 15 residues. From germline, CDR1 is LGHDT and CDR2 YNNKEL (reference sequence).

Material: peripheral blood. The chain uses TRBV3-1 (or the pseudogene TRBV3-2) and TRBJ2-1; 14 bases line up with TRBD2. This receptor was identified in a man between 65 and 85 years old with acute or convalescent COVID-19. The CDR3 reads CASSHGLAGGSEQFF. As DNA, the CDR3 is TGTGCCAGCAGCCACGGACTAGCGGGAGGTAGTGAGCAGTTCTTC.